This entry concerns a single T cell receptor (beta chain). It lacks a known antigen. No much larger clone exists at a distance of one base, and base qualities are not known. TCRbeta CDR3 regions were amplified from genomic DNA using the immunoSEQ Assay, a bias-controlled multiplex PCR. Per the original workflow: Within the assay, amplification of reference gene primers was used to estimate how many nucleated cells each sample contained. To quantify the absolute abundance of each unique TCRbeta CDR3 rearrangement, sequence reads were collapsed and filtered. Productive Simpson clonality was computed per sample as the square root of Simpson's diversity index over productive rearrangements. This immuneACCESS table, as held by TCRdb, lists in-frame sequences with V and J called but not all clones. Of the missing ones, under half trace to an unresolved V gene in checked studies; the others have no known cause. V, J and clone size derive from that table, while D and trimming were established from the DNA sequence. This sample comprises about 26,000 clones, almost 90% of them detected only once. The top ten hold 7.6% of the sample.

The data derive from a study of blood T cell repertoires in COVID-19 (dated by TCRdb to the early 2020s). For the study in its entirety: Samples from collaborators originated in the United States, Italy and Spain and spanned both the acute and convalescent phases of COVID-19. The repertoires were released in a freely available public database intended as a resource for research on the immune response to SARS-CoV-2. Samples came from the ongoing ImmuneRACE study (first 160 participants) plus 1,254 subjects from 6 global collaborators. Where available, HLA class I and class II types were obtained from metadata supplied by the sample provider rather than from assay-based typing. Deeply sampled blood TCRbeta repertoires from subjects exposed to, actively infected with, or recovered from COVID-19 were included in the dataset. The material from the prospective study consisted of cDNA or gDNA derived from T cells, B-cell-depleted T cells, or PBMCs. Nearly every sample came with metadata listing a de-identified subject ID, COVID-19 status, age in years and sex. On the study overall, not on this receptor specifically: Clinical and demographic metadata were provided uncurated, with the amount varying by source and participant.

Whole blood was collected in K2EDTA tubes by collaborating institutions according to the institutions' own protocols. Collaborator samples were shipped for TCRbeta analysis as frozen whole blood, isolated PBMCs, or DNA extracted from either sample type. Compared with germline, V lacks 7 bases and J lacks 0 bases; bases without a gene match: 3. Including cysteine and phenylalanine, the CDR3 has 15 amino acids. The sequence is cut down to CDR3 DNA, 45 bases in frame from base 1. CDR1 MDHEN and CDR2 SYDVKM were looked up in the germline V gene. The sequence came from a human donor in a cohort sampled during active COVID-19. Sequenced material: peripheral blood. The sequence is built from TRBV28 and TRBJ2-6; 7 junctional bases match TRBD1. The nucleotides read TGTGCCAGCAAGGACAGGCCCTCTGGGGCCAACGTCCTGACTTTC. It specifies CASKDRPSGANVLTF.